This TCR beta chain was sequenced in a study of blood T cell repertoires in COVID-19. About the research overall: Some COVID-19 samples were acute and others convalescent; all came from the United States, Italy and Spain. Sample material is recorded as cDNA or gDNA derived from T cells, B-cell-depleted T cells, or PBMCs.

CDR1 and CDR2 (germline): SNHLY, FYNNEI. V was shortened by 7 bases and J by 3 bases, with 22 bases between the two germline ends. The CDR3 runs to 17 residues. Data came from immunoSEQ multiplex PCR; TCRdb stores just in-frame clones and leaves some out. The sample lists about 85,000 clones; 89% were seen once. What was sequenced was peripheral blood. This sequence was found in a man aged 45-65 years with acute or convalescent COVID-19. This chain connects TRBV2 to TRBJ2-4; perhaps TRBD2 as D (7 bases). The CDR3 region is CASKGGASGPGKNIQYF. The CDR3 DNA reads as TGTGCCAGCAAGGGGGGGGCGTCAGGTCCGGGCAAAAACATTCAGTACTTC.